The T cell receptor beta chain described here comes from a study of identical twins. The study, taken as a whole, reports: Potential partial confounding of zero-insertion analyses by invariant MAIT and iNKT cells was noted.

One entry per CDR3 protein results from TCRdb running MiXCR on the 5' RACE reads. The sample comprises some 330,000 distinct CDR3 sequences, about 9% of which are singletons, and approximately 9.3% rests with the top ten. This clonotype was found many times. Its target is not known. Per germline, CDR1 SGHAT and CDR2 FQNNGV. This CDR3 has 13 amino acids. V lost 0 bases and J lost 7, with 8 bases in between. The rearrangement uses TRBV11-2 and TRBJ2-3; D is unresolved. The clonotype comes from a woman in her forties or fifties in good health. Sample: naive T cells sorted from blood. CDR3 loop: CASSLDELNTQYF. DNA for the CDR3: TGTGCCAGCAGCTTAGATGAACTTAATACGCAGTATTTT.